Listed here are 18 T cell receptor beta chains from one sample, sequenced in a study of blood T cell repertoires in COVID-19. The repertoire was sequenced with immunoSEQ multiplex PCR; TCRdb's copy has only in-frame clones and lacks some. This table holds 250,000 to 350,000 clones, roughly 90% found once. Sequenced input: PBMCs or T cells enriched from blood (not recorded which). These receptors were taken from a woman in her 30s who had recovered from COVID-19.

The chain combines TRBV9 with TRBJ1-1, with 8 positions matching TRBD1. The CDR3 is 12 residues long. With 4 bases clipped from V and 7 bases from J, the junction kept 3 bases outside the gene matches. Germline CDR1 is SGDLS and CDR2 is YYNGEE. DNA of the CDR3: TGTGCCAGCAGCTCAGACAGGGGTGAAGCTTTCTTT. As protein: CASSSDRGEAFF. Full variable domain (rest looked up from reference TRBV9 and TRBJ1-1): DSGVTQTPKHLITATGQRVTLRCSPRSGDLSVYWYQQSLDQGLQFLIQYYNGEERAKGNILERFSAQQFPDLHSELNLSSLELGDSALYFCASSSDRGEAFFGQGTRLTVV.

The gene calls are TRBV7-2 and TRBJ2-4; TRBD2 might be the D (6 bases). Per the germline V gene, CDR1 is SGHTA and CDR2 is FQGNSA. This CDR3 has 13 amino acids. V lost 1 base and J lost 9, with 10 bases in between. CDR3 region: CASSLGTSFIQYF. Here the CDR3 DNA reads TGTGCCAGCAGCTTAGGAACTAGCTTCATTCAGTACTTC.

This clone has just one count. The CDR3 is CASSQGSNYNEQFF. CDR3 nucleotides: TGCGCCAGCAGCCAGGGGTCCAACTACAATGAGCAGTTCTTC. This chain joins TRBV5-1 and TRBJ2-1; D is possibly TRBD1 (6 bases). The germline CDR1 and CDR2 sequences are SGHRS and YFSETQ. This CDR3 region has 14 residues. V lost 4 bases and J lost 3, with 11 bases in between. Based on the CDR3 plus reference TRBV5-1 and TRBJ2-1, the full variable domain is KAGVTQTPRYLIKTRGQQVTLSCSPISGHRSVSWYQQTPGQGLQFLFEYFSETQRNKGNFPGRFSGRQFSNSRSEMNVSTLELGDSALYLCASSQGSNYNEQFFGPGTRLTVL.

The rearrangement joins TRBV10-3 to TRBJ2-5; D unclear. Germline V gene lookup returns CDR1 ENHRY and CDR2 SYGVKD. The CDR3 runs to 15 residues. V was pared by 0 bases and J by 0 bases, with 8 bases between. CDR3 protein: CAISESGSYQETQYF. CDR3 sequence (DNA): TGTGCCATCAGTGAGTCGGGCAGCTACCAAGAGACCCAGTACTTC.

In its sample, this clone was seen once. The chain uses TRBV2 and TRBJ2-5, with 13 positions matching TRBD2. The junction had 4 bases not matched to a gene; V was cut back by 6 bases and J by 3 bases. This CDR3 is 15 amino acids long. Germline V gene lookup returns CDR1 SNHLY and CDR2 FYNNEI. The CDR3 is CASSPGTSGEETQYF. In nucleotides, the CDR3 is TGTGCCAGCAGCCCCGGGACTAGCGGGGAAGAGACCCAGTACTTC.

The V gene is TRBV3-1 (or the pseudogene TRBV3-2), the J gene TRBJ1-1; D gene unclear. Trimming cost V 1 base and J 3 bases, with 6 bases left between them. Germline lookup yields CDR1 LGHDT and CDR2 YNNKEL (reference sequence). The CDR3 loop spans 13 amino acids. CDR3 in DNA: TGTGCCAGCAGCCAAGTTCTTTACACTGAAGCTTTCTTT. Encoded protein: CASSQVLYTEAFF.

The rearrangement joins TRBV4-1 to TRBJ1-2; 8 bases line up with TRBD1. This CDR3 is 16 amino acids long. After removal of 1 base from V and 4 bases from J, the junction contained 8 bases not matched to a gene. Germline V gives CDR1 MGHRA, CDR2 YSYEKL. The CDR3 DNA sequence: TGCGCCAGCAGCCAAGTAGTCCAGGGGGCGCTCTATGGCTACACCTTC. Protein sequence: CASSQVVQGALYGYTF.

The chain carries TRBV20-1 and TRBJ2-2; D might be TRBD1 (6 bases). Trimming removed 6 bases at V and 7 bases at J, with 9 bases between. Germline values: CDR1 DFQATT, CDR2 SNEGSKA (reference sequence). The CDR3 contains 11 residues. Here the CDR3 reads CSAVGGGELFF. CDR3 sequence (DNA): TGCAGTGCCGTAGGGGGCGGGGAGCTGTTTTTT.

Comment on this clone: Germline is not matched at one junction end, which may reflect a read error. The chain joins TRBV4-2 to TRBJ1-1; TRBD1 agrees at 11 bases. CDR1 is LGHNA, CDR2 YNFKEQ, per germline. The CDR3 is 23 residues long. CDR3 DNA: TGTGGCAGCAGCCAAGGATTGGGGTGGGGACAGGGGGTAGAGATCACCATGAACACTGAAGCTTTCTTT. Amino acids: CGSSQGLGWGQGVEITMNTEAFF.

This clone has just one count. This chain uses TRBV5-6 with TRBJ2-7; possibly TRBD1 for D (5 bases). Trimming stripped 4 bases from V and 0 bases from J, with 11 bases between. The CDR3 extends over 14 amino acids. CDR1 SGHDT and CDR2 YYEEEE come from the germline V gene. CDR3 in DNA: TGTGCCAGCAGCCCGCAGGGAAGCTCCTACGAGCAGTACTTC. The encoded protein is CASSPQGSSYEQYF.

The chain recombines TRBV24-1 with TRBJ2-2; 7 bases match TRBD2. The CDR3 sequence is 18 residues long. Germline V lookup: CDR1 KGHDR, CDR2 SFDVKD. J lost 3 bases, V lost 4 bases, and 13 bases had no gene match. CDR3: CATSDPWGGRMDTGELFF. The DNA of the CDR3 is TGTGCCACCAGTGACCCCTGGGGGGGAAGGATGGACACCGGGGAGCTGTTTTTT.

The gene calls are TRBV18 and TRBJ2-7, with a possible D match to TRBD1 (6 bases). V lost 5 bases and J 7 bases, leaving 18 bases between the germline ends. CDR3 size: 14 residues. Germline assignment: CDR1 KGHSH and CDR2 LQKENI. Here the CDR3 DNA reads TGTGCCAGCTCATGGACAGCCCCACAAGGGGAGCAGTACTTC. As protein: CASSWTAPQGEQYF. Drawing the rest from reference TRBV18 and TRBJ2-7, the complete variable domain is NAGVMQNPRHLVRRRGQEARLRCSPMKGHSHVYWYRQLPEEGLKFMVYLQKENIIDESGMPKERFSAEFPKEGPSILRIQQVVRGDSAAYFCASSWTAPQGEQYFGPGTRLTVT.

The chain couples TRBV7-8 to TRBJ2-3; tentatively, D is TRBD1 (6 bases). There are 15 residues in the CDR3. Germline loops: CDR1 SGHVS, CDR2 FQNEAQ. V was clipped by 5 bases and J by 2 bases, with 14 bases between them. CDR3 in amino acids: CASSRDRTITDTQYF. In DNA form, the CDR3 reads TGTGCCAGCAGCCGCGACAGGACGATCACAGATACGCAGTATTTT.

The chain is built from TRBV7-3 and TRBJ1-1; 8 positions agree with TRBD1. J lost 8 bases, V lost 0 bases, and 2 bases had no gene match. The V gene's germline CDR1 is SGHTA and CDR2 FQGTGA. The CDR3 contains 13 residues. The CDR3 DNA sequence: TGTGCCAGCAGCTTAACGTGGACAGGGGAAGCTTTCTTT. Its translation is CASSLTWTGEAFF. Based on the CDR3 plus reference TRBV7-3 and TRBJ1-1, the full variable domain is GAGVSQTPSNKVTEKGKYVELRCDPISGHTALYWYRQSLGQGPEFLIYFQGTGAADDSGLPNDRFFAVRPEGSVSTLKIQRTERGDSAVYLCASSLTWTGEAFFGQGTRLTVV.

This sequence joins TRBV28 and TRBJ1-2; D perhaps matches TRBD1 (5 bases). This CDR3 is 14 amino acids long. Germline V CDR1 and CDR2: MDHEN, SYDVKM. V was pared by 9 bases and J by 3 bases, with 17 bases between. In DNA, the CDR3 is TGTGCCAGTAGAGGTGGGGGGTCGGACTATGGCTACACCTTC. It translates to CASRGGGSDYGYTF.

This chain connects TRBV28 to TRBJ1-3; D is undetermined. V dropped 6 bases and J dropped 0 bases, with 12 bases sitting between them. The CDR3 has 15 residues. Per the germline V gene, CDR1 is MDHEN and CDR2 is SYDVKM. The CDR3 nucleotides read TGTGCCAGCAGACCGGCCGGGAGCTCTGGAAACACCATATATTTT. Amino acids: CASRPAGSSGNTIYF.

CDR3 DNA sequence: TGTGCCAGCAGCGCCGGGACAGGGAGTTACACCTTC. Protein sequence: CASSAGTGSYTF. This chain joins TRBV7-9 and TRBJ1-2; the match to TRBD1 covers 9 bases. Germline V gives CDR1 SEHNR, CDR2 FQNEAQ (reference sequence). The CDR3 is made up of 12 amino acids. With 5 bases clipped from V and 11 bases from J, the junction kept 6 bases outside the gene matches.

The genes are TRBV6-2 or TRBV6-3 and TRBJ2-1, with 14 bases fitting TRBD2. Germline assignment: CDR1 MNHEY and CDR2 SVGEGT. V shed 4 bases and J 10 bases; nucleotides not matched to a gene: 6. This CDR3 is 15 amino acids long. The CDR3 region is CASSLTSGGAWEQFF. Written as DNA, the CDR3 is TGTGCCAGCAGTTTGACTAGCGGGGGGGCCTGGGAGCAGTTCTTC.